This T cell receptor (beta chain) was identified during a study of blood T cell repertoires in COVID-19 (dated by TCRdb to 2020 to 2022). Describing the broader study: The collaborator samples originated in the United States, Italy and Spain and spanned the acute and convalescent phases of COVID-19. Where available, HLA class I and class II types were taken from metadata supplied by the sample provider and were not determined by assay-based typing. Subjects who had been exposed to COVID-19, were actively infected with it, or had recovered from it provided the deeply sampled blood TCRbeta repertoires that made up the dataset. The repertoires were released in a freely available public database meant as a resource for research on the immune response to SARS-CoV-2. Sample metadata almost always included a de-identified subject ID, COVID-19 status, age in years and sex. The prospective study material was composed of cDNA or gDNA derived from T cells, B-cell-depleted T cells, or PBMCs. The samples were drawn from the first 160 participants of the ongoing ImmuneRACE study and from about 1,200 subjects provided by 6 global collaborators.

CDR1 and CDR2 are drawn from the germline V gene: MNHEY, SVGEGT. Deletion took 2 bases off V and 7 bases off J, with a span of 11 bases between the germline ends. The CDR3 runs 13 residues from the cysteine to the phenylalanine. Only the CDR3 region is kept as DNA, spanning 39 bases read in frame from base 1. The immunoSEQ Assay, a bias-controlled multiplex PCR, was used to amplify TCRbeta CDR3 regions from genomic DNA. Per the source publication's procedure: The number of nucleated cells in each sample was estimated from the amplification of reference gene primers within the assay. Sequence reads were collapsed and filtered to measure the absolute abundance of every unique TCRbeta CDR3 rearrangement. Productive Simpson clonality was computed per sample as the square root of Simpson's diversity index over productive rearrangements. TCRdb provides this immuneACCESS table in a form limited to in-frame rearrangements. Some clones are lacking; in checked studies, under half of them reflect an unresolved V gene, and why the rest are absent is not known. V, J and clone size are those of that table, while D and trimming were read from the DNA. This sample gives approximately 100,000 clones in total; roughly 81% of them show up just once. The ten largest clones add up to 2.1% of the sample.

Whole blood was collected in K2EDTA tubes by collaborating institutions according to the institutions' own protocols. Collaborator samples were shipped for TCRbeta analysis as frozen whole blood, isolated PBMCs, or DNA extracted from either sample type. The study at large found these results: How much clinical and demographic metadata was included differed by source and by participant, and the metadata was provided uncurated.

Comment on this clone: Its cognate antigen has yet to be identified. No qualities accompany the bases; no much larger clone lies one base away.

The receptor was isolated from a human donor in a cohort sampled during active COVID-19. The rearrangement joined TRBV6-2 or TRBV6-3 to TRBJ1-2; a tentative D call is TRBD1 (5 bases match). The sequenced sample consisted of peripheral blood. The DNA is as follows: TGTGCCAGCAGTTACCGGGGGACGGGTGGCTACACCTTC. This yields the protein CASSYRGTGGYTF.